This paragraph reports one TCR beta chain. Only a few counts were recorded for this clonotype. Its antigen is still unknown. Per-base quality was not reported, and no clone a single base away is much larger than it. Per the publication, the treatment or condition label means: live attenuated yellow fever vaccine strain. At every blood-draw timepoint, two biological replicates of bulk PBMCs were collected. A standard Ficoll-Paque protocol was used to isolate PBMCs from peripheral blood. TriZol was used to extract RNA from bulk PBMCs, from CD4 and CD8 fractions, and from dextramer-positive and dextramer-negative fractions. The germline V gene (reference sequence) specifies PRHDT as CDR1 and FYEKMQ as CDR2. Germline trimming amounts to 6 bases on V and 4 bases on J, with 6 as the count of junction bases outside the gene matches. The CDR3 spans 14 residues, from the cysteine through the phenylalanine. Only the CDR3 DNA stays, 42 bases, in frame from base 1.

This sample was included in a study of T cells after yellow fever vaccination (dated by TCRdb to the late 2010s). With respect to the entire study: The SMART-Seq v4 Ultra Low Input RNA kit was used to prepare libraries from fractions with low cell numbers. To follow T-cell clones before and after both primary and booster YFV17D yellow fever vaccination, bulk TCR alpha and beta repertoires underwent longitudinal sequencing. Two healthy male donors, one aged 18 to 29 and one aged 30 to 40 years, made up the cohort. Blood was collected at multiple timepoints before and after primary and secondary immunization, and bulk PBMC replicates and cell subsets were isolated.

Paper-wide results and their limitations: Compared with the primary T-cell response, the secondary T-cell response was weaker but faster, peaking on day 5 rather than day 15. After the booster, most of the clones that had expanded following primary vaccination were detected again (96% of CD4 and 85% to 90% of CD8), which suggests that memory was broadly maintained. A small fraction of clonotypes appeared in both the CD4 and CD8 compartments, likely as a result of convergent recombination. Computational filtering was required because FACS-sorted repertoires could contain abundant contaminating clonotypes from the bulk population. Only a couple of donors were included in the study, so the extent to which the findings can be generalized is limited.

TCR cDNA was synthesized by 5'RACE template switching, through which a universal primer site and unique molecular identifiers were introduced. cDNA synthesis was primed from both the TCR alpha and TCR beta constant segments. Two PCR steps were used to amplify libraries, with sample barcodes and sequencing adapters being added in the second step. Libraries were sequenced on Illumina HiSeq 2500 (2x100 bp) or NovaSeq (2x150 bp). The published analysis was carried out like this. MIGEC was used to demultiplex reads and collapse the reads into UMI consensus sequences, and MiXCR was used for V(D)J alignment. Vaccine-responding clonotypes were identified with edgeR using replicate PBMC samples, with FDR below 0.01 and a log2 fold change above 5 up to day 15 being required. CD4 or CD8 identity was assigned to each bulk clonotype according to whether the clonotype was present at higher abundance in the sequenced CD4 repertoire or the sequenced CD8 repertoire. TCRdb passed the public sequencing reads through fastp at Q25 and MiXCR, retaining productive beta sequences. CDR3 protein duplicates are merged, each entry listing the most common genes and DNA. TCRdb assigned the V and J calls; the authors' analysis was not used. The sample includes some 600,000 distinct CDR3 sequences, with about 12% observed a single time. The ten largest make up about 16% of the sample.

The receptor chain draws on TRBV13 and TRBJ2-5; a stretch of 9 junction bases matches TRBD1. This sequence originates from a man aged 25-40 years who received the YFV17D yellow fever vaccine. The sample in question was PBMCs, obtained on the day of the yellow fever booster vaccination. CDR3 loop: CASRQQGAGETQYF. The DNA reads TGTGCCAGCAGACAACAGGGGGCTGGAGAGACCCAGTACTTC.